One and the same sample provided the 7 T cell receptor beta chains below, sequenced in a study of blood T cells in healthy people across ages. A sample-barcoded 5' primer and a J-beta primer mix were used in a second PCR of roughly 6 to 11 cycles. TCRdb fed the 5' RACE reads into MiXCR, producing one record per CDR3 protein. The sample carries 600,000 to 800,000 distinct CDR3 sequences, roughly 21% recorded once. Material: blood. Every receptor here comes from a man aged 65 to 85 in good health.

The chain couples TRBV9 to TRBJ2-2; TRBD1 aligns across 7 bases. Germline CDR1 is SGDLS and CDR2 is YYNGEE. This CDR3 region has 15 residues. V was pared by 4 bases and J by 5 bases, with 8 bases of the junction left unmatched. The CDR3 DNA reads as TGTGCCAGCAGCCCCCGACAGGGACGGACCGGGGAGCTGTTTTTT. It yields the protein CASSPRQGRTGELFF.

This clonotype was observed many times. CDR3 sequence: CASSLGGSSDTQYF. Here the CDR3 DNA reads TGTGCCAGCAGTCTCGGGGGGAGCTCCGATACGCAGTATTTT. The rearrangement uses TRBV7-9 and TRBJ2-3, with 7 nucleotides matching TRBD2. The germline V gene encodes CDR1 SEHNR and CDR2 FQNEAQ (reference sequence). The J segment lost 6 bases and the V segment lost 6 bases, leaving 9 bases of the junction unmatched. The CDR3 loop spans 14 amino acids.

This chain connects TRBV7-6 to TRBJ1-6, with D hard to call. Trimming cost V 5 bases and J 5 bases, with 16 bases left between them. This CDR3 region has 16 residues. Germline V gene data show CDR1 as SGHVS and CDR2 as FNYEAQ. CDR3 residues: CASSQDRPENNSPLHF. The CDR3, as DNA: TGTGCCAGCAGCCAGGATCGTCCTGAGAATAATTCACCCCTCCACTTT.

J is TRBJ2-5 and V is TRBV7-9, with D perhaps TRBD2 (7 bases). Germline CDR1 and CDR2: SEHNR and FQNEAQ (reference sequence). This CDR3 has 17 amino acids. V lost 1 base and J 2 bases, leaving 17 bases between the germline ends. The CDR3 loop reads CASSLDTRGARQETQYF. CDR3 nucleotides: TGTGCCAGCAGCTTAGATACCCGGGGGGCGCGGCAAGAGACCCAGTACTTC.

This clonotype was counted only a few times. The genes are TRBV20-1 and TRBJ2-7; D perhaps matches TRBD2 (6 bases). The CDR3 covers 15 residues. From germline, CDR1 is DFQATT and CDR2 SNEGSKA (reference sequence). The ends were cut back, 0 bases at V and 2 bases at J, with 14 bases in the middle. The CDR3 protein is CSARDAGQGAYEQYF. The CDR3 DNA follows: TGCAGTGCTAGAGATGCGGGGCAGGGAGCCTACGAGCAGTACTTC.

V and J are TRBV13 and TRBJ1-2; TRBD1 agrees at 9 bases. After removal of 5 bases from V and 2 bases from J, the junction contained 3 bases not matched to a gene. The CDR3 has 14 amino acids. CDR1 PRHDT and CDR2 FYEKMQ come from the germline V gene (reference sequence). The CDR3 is CASSIGTGNYGYTF. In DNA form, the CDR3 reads TGTGCCAGCAGCATCGGGACAGGGAACTATGGCTACACCTTC. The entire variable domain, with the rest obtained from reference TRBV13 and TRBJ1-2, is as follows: AAGVIQSPRHLIKEKRETATLKCYPIPRHDTVYWYQQGPGQDPQFLISFYEKMQSDKGSIPDRFSAQQFSDYHSELNMSSLELGDSALYFCASSIGTGNYGYTFGSGTRLTVV.

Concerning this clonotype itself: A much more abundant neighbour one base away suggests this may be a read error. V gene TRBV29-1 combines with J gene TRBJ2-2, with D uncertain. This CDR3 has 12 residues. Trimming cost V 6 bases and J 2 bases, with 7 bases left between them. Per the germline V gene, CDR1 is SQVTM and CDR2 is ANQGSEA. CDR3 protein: CSVGTNTGELFF. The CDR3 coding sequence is TGCAGCGTCGGTACTAACACCGGGGAGCTGTTTTTT.